Listed here is a single TCR beta chain. These data originate in a study of control samples from healthy donors and cancer patients. Data came from immunoSEQ multiplex PCR; TCRdb stores just in-frame clones and leaves some out. The sample shows about 150,000 clones, about 90% of them seen only once. Sequencing was done on a sample of blood. This sequence originates from a man aged 18 to 29 in good health.

CDR3 in DNA: TGTGCCAGCAGCTTAGGGTCTGAGACCCAGTACTTC. Translation: CASSLGSETQYF. The chain employs TRBV7-9 and TRBJ2-5; D is ambiguous. The CDR3 contains 12 residues. Germline V gives CDR1 SEHNR, CDR2 FQNEAQ (reference sequence). Trimming left V 1 base short and J 5 bases short, with 5 bases between.